This T cell receptor beta chain was sequenced for a study of OX40 agonist ivuxolimab in advanced cancers. Assay used: immunoSEQ multiplex PCR; TCRdb lists only in-frame clones, some missing. In the table there are about 110,000 clones, around 90% of which are singletons. Concerning this clone itself: The germline gene is not matched at one end of the junction; a read error may be the cause.

The CDR3 loop spans 13 amino acids. Per germline, CDR1 SSHAT and CDR2 FNYEAQ (reference sequence). The sequenced sample was CD4+ or CD8+ T cells sorted from blood, obtained in a trial of the OX40 agonist ivuxolimab. The chain recombines TRBV7-7 with TRBJ2-7; D perhaps matches TRBD2 (7 bases). This receptor was obtained from an adult with an advanced solid tumor such as melanoma, head and neck, liver or kidney cancer. CDR3 sequence: CASSLGGEYEQYF. The DNA of the CDR3 is TGTGCTAGCAGCTTAGGGGGGGAGTACGAGCAGTACTTC.